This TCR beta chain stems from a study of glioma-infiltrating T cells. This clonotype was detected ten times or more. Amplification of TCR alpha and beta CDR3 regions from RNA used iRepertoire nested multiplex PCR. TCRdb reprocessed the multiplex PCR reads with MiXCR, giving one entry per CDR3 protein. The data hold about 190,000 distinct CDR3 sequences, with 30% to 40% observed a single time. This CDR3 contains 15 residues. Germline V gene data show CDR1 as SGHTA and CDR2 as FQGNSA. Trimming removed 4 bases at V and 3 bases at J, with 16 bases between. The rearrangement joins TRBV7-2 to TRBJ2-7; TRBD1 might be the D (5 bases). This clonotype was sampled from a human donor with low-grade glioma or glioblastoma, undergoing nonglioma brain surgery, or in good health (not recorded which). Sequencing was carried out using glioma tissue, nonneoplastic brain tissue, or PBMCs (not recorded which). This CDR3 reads CASSSSGLGVYEQYF. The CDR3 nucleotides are TGTGCCAGCAGCTCTAGTGGATTAGGGGTCTACGAGCAGTACTTC.